These 13 T cell receptor beta chains share one sample of origin, sequenced in a study of blood T cells in healthy people across ages. Primers used in a second PCR of about 6 to 11 cycles were a sample-barcoded 5' primer and a J-beta primer mix. TCRdb reprocessed the 5' RACE reads via MiXCR and lists one record per CDR3 protein. The table has approximately 1,700,000 distinct CDR3 sequences, more than 35% seen once. The sample consisted of blood. Receptors were obtained from a human donor in good health.

This clonotype was observed a handful of times. The V and J genes are TRBV28 and TRBJ2-3, with D perhaps TRBD1 (6 bases). Germline V lookup: CDR1 MDHEN, CDR2 SYDVKM. V dropped 4 bases and J dropped 4 bases, with 24 bases sitting between them. The CDR3 is 18 amino acids. CDR3 region: CASSSWDTVTVGADTQYF. CDR3 bases: TGTGCCAGCAGTTCGTGGGACACTGTTACGGTGGGCGCAGATACGCAGTATTTT.

This clonotype came up a few times. The chain carries TRBV10-3 and TRBJ2-3; the match to TRBD1 covers 9 bases. The CDR3 runs to 16 residues. In germline, CDR1 is ENHRY, CDR2 SYGVKD. Trimming removed 1 base from V and 6 bases from J; junction bases left unmatched: 8. The chain's CDR3 is CAISEWDREEEDTQYF. The CDR3 region has the DNA TGTGCCATCAGTGAGTGGGACAGGGAGGAGGAGGATACGCAGTATTTT.

V gene TRBV4-1 combines with J gene TRBJ2-6, with 11 bases identical to TRBD1. This CDR3 region has 18 residues. After removal of 2 bases from V and 4 bases from J, the junction contained 7 bases not matched to a gene. The V gene's germline CDR1 is MGHRA and CDR2 YSYEKL. CDR3 sequence reads: CASSQLGQGASGANVLTF. The CDR3 nucleotides are TGCGCCAGCAGCCAACTAGGACAGGGGGCGAGCGGGGCCAACGTCCTGACTTTC.

The rearrangement uses TRBV5-1 and TRBJ2-1; 8 positions agree with TRBD1. This CDR3 spans 14 amino acids. CDR1 and CDR2 from the germline V gene are SGHRS and YFSETQ. J was trimmed by 9 bases and V by 1 base; bases with no gene match: 6. Here the CDR3 reads CASSLSRQGFEQFF. Written as DNA, the CDR3 is TGCGCCAGCAGCTTGTCGAGACAGGGGTTTGAGCAGTTCTTC.

In this sample, this clonotype turned up once. The chain uses TRBV28 and TRBJ2-7; weak D call: TRBD1 (5 bases). The length of the CDR3 is 13 residues. Trimming pared 5 bases from V and 5 bases from J, leaving 13 bases between. The germline V gene encodes CDR1 MDHEN and CDR2 SYDVKM. This CDR3 reads CASSKAGNHEQYF. CDR3 coding DNA: TGTGCCAGCAGTAAGGCAGGGAACCACGAGCAGTACTTC.

J is TRBJ2-1 and V is TRBV20-1; TRBD1 aligns across 10 bases. This CDR3 comprises 15 residues. Germline V lookup: CDR1 DFQATT, CDR2 SNEGSKA (reference sequence). J gave up 6 bases and V 5 bases, and 10 bases lay outside the gene matches. CDR3 amino acids: CSAVTGTGAPNEQFF. For the CDR3, the DNA is TGCAGTGCTGTAACCGGGACAGGGGCGCCCAATGAGCAGTTCTTC.

The chain recombines TRBV18 with TRBJ1-6; 10 nucleotides match TRBD1. Germline V lookup: CDR1 KGHSH, CDR2 LQKENI. The CDR3 extends over 18 amino acids. V trimming: 3 bases; J trimming: 4 bases; junction bases outside the gene matches: 9. The CDR3 here is CASSPLPTGGNYNSPLHF. The DNA of the CDR3 is TGTGCCAGCTCACCCCTTCCGACAGGGGGCAATTATAATTCACCCCTCCACTTT.

The rearrangement joins TRBV5-1 to TRBJ1-4; TRBD1 matches 9 bases. Germline CDR1 reads SGHRS; CDR2 reads YFSETQ. The CDR3 totals 17 residues. The junction had 11 bases not matched to a gene; V was cut back by 0 bases and J by 8 bases. Here the CDR3 reads CASSLGAGGQGREKLFF. CDR3 DNA sequence: TGCGCCAGCAGCTTGGGGGCCGGGGGACAGGGACGAGAAAAACTGTTTTTT.

This clonotype was seen many times. V gene TRBV13 combines with J gene TRBJ2-1; 12 bases agree with TRBD1. This CDR3 region has 13 residues. With V trimmed by 4 bases and J by 15 bases, 7 bases remained unmatched. Germline V gene data show CDR1 as PRHDT and CDR2 as FYEKMQ (reference sequence). In nucleotides, the CDR3 is TGTGCCAGCAGCTCGCAGGGACAGGGGGCTATGTTCTTC. Its protein is CASSSQGQGAMFF. The variable domain in full, with the rest retrieved from reference TRBV13 and TRBJ2-1, is AAGVIQSPRHLIKEKRETATLKCYPIPRHDTVYWYQQGPGQDPQFLISFYEKMQSDKGSIPDRFSAQQFSDYHSELNMSSLELGDSALYFCASSSQGQGAMFFGPGTRLTVL.

V and J are TRBV7-2 and TRBJ2-5; D is perhaps TRBD1 (5 bases). The J call is in doubt because the DNA end fits TRBJ2-7 better. Germline loops: CDR1 SGHTA, CDR2 FQGNSA. The CDR3 has 14 residues. CDR3 coding DNA: TGTGCCAGCAGCTTAGAAACAGGCTACTACGAGCAGTACTTC. This translates into CASSLETGYYEQYF.

This clonotype was found a few times. CDR3 protein: CASSVWGTGTTGELFF. The CDR3 nucleotides are TGTGCCAGCAGCGTATGGGGGACAGGGACCACCGGGGAGCTGTTTTTT. This chain joins TRBV9 and TRBJ2-2; 9 positions agree with TRBD1. Germline CDR1 reads SGDLS; CDR2 reads YYNGEE. V shed 1 base and J 4 bases; nucleotides not matched to a gene: 5. CDR3 length equals 16 residues.

A word on this clonotype: This CDR3 is missing its conserved last phenylalanine or tryptophan, likely due to a read error. J is TRBJ1-2 and V is TRBV14, with TRBD1 matching over 7 bases. CDR1 and CDR2 from the germline V gene are SGHDN and FVKESK. V shed 1 base, J shed 4 bases, and the junction held 0 bases outside the gene matches. This CDR3 comprises 13 residues. The CDR3 DNA reads as TGTGCCAGCAGCCAAGGACAGGGCTATGGCTACACCTGC. Protein sequence: CASSQGQGYGYTC.

This clonotype was counted a few times. In DNA, the CDR3 is TGTGCCATGTATCTTCTGTACTTC. Translation: CAMYLLYF. V is TRBV10-3 and J is TRBJ2-4; no reliable D call. The germline CDR1 and CDR2 sequences are ENHRY and SYGVKD. This CDR3 is 8 amino acids long. The germline V and J ends were trimmed by 9 bases and 15 bases, with 9 bases remaining between them.